This is a list of T cell receptor beta chains from one sample in a study of T cells in localized non-small cell lung cancer. The method was immunoSEQ multiplex PCR; TCRdb's version includes in-frame clones alone and lacks a portion of them. Altogether 4,000 to 6,000 clones are present, about 50% being singletons, with the ten largest covering roughly 3.8%. The material sequenced was lymph node tissue, taken before any cancer treatment. The receptors shown here come from a male donor at least 60 years old with stage I squamous cell lung carcinoma. CDR3s include the opening cysteine and the closing phenylalanine or tryptophan. Each record gives: CDR3 DNA, CDR3 protein, V gene, D gene, clone size, J gene. D genes are given only for firm matches. Where a row states a size, it is once, few, many or the class of an expanded clone; other rows omit it.

CDR3nt: TGTGCCAGTAGGACTAATGAAAAACTGTTTTTT
CDR3aa: CASRTNEKLFF
v_gene: TRBV19
d_gene: NA
abundance: NA
j_gene: TRBJ1-4

CDR3nt: TGTGCCAGCAGATTGATGACAGGGTTCACTGAAGCTTTCTTT
CDR3aa: CASRLMTGFTEAFF
v_gene: TRBV6-8
d_gene: TRBD1
abundance: few
j_gene: TRBJ1-1

CDR3nt: TGTGCCAGCAGTTTAGTGGGGGAGTATGAGCAGTTCTTC
CDR3aa: CASSLVGEYEQFF
v_gene: TRBV28
d_gene: NA
abundance: NA
j_gene: TRBJ2-1

CDR3nt: TGTGCCTGGAGTGTATCAGGGTTGGGCAATCAGCCCCAGCATTTT
CDR3aa: CAWSVSGLGNQPQHF
v_gene: TRBV30
d_gene: NA
abundance: NA
j_gene: TRBJ1-5

CDR3nt: TGTGCCAGCAGCCGGAATCACGAGAACACTGAAGCTTTCTTT
CDR3aa: CASSRNHENTEAFF
v_gene: TRBV11-3
d_gene: NA
abundance: few
j_gene: TRBJ1-1

CDR3nt: TGTGCCAGCAAACCCCTCACCTCCGGGGAGCTGTTTTTT
CDR3aa: CASKPLTSGELFF
v_gene: TRBV6-8
d_gene: NA
abundance: NA
j_gene: TRBJ2-2

CDR3nt: TGTGCCAGCAGCGTGGGACTAGCGCAAACCGGGGAGCTGTTTTTT
CDR3aa: CASSVGLAQTGELFF
v_gene: TRBV9
d_gene: TRBD2
abundance: NA
j_gene: TRBJ2-2

CDR3nt: TGTGCCAGCAGCTTGCGGGACAGTTGGAACACTGAAGCTTTCTTT
CDR3aa: CASSLRDSWNTEAFF
v_gene: TRBV11-3
d_gene: TRBD1
abundance: NA
j_gene: TRBJ1-1

CDR3nt: TGTGCCAGCTCCGGGGACCTCCCCTACGAGCAGTACTTC
CDR3aa: CASSGDLPYEQYF
v_gene: TRBV18
d_gene: NA
abundance: once
j_gene: TRBJ2-7

CDR3nt: TGCGCCAGCAGTGAGTTCAGGAGTTATAGCAATCAGCCCCAGCATTTT
CDR3aa: CASSEFRSYSNQPQHF
v_gene: TRBV10-1
d_gene: NA
abundance: NA
j_gene: TRBJ1-5

CDR3nt: TGTGCCAGCAGCCTTCCCCGTACCCCAGACAATGAGCAGTTCTTC
CDR3aa: CASSLPRTPDNEQFF
v_gene: TRBV6-8
d_gene: NA
abundance: NA
j_gene: TRBJ2-1

CDR3nt: TGTGCCAGTAGTATCGGGCTAGCGGGAGACGAAGAGACCCAGTACTTC
CDR3aa: CASSIGLAGDEETQYF
v_gene: TRBV19
d_gene: TRBD2
abundance: few
j_gene: TRBJ2-5

CDR3nt: TGTGCCAGCAGTGAACTGGAGGGTGCGGAGACCCAGTACTTC
CDR3aa: CASSELEGAETQYF
v_gene: TRBV9
d_gene: NA
abundance: NA
j_gene: TRBJ2-5

CDR3nt: TGTGCCAGCATTGAGGGACAGGGCTACGAGCAGTACTTC
CDR3aa: CASIEGQGYEQYF
v_gene: TRBV28
d_gene: TRBD1
abundance: NA
j_gene: TRBJ2-7

CDR3nt: TGTGCCAGCAGCCAAGAGTGTTTTGAGACCCAGTACTTC
CDR3aa: CASSQECFETQYF
v_gene: TRBV14
d_gene: NA
abundance: NA
j_gene: TRBJ2-5

CDR3nt: TGTGCCTGGAGGACTAGCGGGAGTTACAATGAGCAGTTCTTC
CDR3aa: CAWRTSGSYNEQFF
v_gene: TRBV30
d_gene: TRBD2
abundance: NA
j_gene: TRBJ2-1

CDR3nt: TGTGCCAGTAGTGTGTTAGCGGGAGTCGGAGAGCAGTTCTTC
CDR3aa: CASSVLAGVGEQFF
v_gene: TRBV19
d_gene: TRBD2
abundance: few
j_gene: TRBJ2-1

CDR3nt: TGTGCCAGTGCGGGTCAGGGGAACACTGAAGCTTTCTTT
CDR3aa: CASAGQGNTEAFF
v_gene: TRBV19
d_gene: NA
abundance: NA
j_gene: TRBJ1-1

CDR3nt: TGTGCCAGTAATATGGCAGCCGAAGCTTTCTTT
CDR3aa: CASNMAAEAFF
v_gene: TRBV19
d_gene: NA
abundance: once
j_gene: TRBJ1-1

CDR3nt: TGCGCCAGCAGCCAAGATCCAGGACAGGCCTATGGCTACACCTTC
CDR3aa: CASSQDPGQAYGYTF
v_gene: TRBV1
d_gene: NA
abundance: NA
j_gene: TRBJ1-2

CDR3nt: TGTGCCAGCTCATTTGGACAGGGCAATCAGCCCCAGCATTTT
CDR3aa: CASSFGQGNQPQHF
v_gene: TRBV18
d_gene: TRBD1
abundance: NA
j_gene: TRBJ1-5

CDR3nt: TGTGCCAGCCTAAACAGGGAAAACACTGAAGCTTTCTTT
CDR3aa: CASLNRENTEAFF
v_gene: TRBV6-8
d_gene: NA
abundance: few
j_gene: TRBJ1-1